These T cell receptor beta chains were read from a single sample in a study of a mutant IDH1 vaccine in newly diagnosed glioma. TCRdb's copy holds only in-frame clones and misses some; the assay was immunoSEQ multiplex PCR. In the table there are some 29,000 clones, 87% of which are singletons. No antigen has been assigned to these receptors. This specimen consisted of peripheral blood mononuclear cells (PBMCs), obtained from a glioma patient whose treatment included an IDH1 peptide vaccine. Source of these receptors: a woman in her thirties or forties with glioma. Some clones in this sample may be carry-over from other donors' samples. Each CDR3 is given with its conserved first and last residue. Each record gives: V gene, clone size, J gene, D gene, CDR3 DNA, CDR3 protein. D genes are given only for firm matches. The size entry is marked missing in some rows and otherwise reads once, few, many or a size class.

v_gene: TRBV7-8
abundance: .
j_gene: TRBJ2-2
d_gene: .
CDR3nt: TGTGCCAGCAGCTCCCTCCAGGGTACCAACACCGGGGAGCTGTTTTTT
CDR3aa: CASSSLQGTNTGELFF

v_gene: TRBV9
abundance: .
j_gene: TRBJ2-1
d_gene: TRBD2
CDR3nt: TGTGCCAGCAGCCCTTGGACTAGCGGGAGCACTGAGCAGTTCTTC
CDR3aa: CASSPWTSGSTEQFF

v_gene: TRBV7-9
abundance: few
j_gene: TRBJ1-3
d_gene: .
CDR3nt: TGTGCCAGCAGCATGGGGCAGGGCCGGGACACCATATATTTT
CDR3aa: CASSMGQGRDTIYF

v_gene: TRBV10-3
abundance: .
j_gene: TRBJ2-1
d_gene: TRBD2
CDR3nt: TGTGCCACAGCGGGAGGGCTCGACAATGAGCAGTTCTTC
CDR3aa: CATAGGLDNEQFF

v_gene: TRBV6-6
abundance: few
j_gene: TRBJ1-5
d_gene: .
CDR3nt: TGTGCCAGCAGGTACATCCTGGATAGCAATCAGCCCCAGCATTTT
CDR3aa: CASRYILDSNQPQHF

v_gene: TRBV7-3
abundance: .
j_gene: TRBJ2-3
d_gene: TRBD2
CDR3nt: TGTGCCAGCAGCTCCCGGGGCGGGGGGGCTAGCACAGATACGCAGTATTTT
CDR3aa: CASSSRGGGASTDTQYF

v_gene: TRBV4-2
abundance: .
j_gene: TRBJ2-1
d_gene: TRBD2
CDR3nt: TGTGCCAGCAGCCAAGAGGTTTCGGCGGGGGGGCTCGGTGAGCAGTTCTTC
CDR3aa: CASSQEVSAGGLGEQFF

v_gene: TRBV7-9
abundance: once
j_gene: TRBJ1-3
d_gene: TRBD1
CDR3nt: TGTGCCAGCAGCCCCCCAGGGGGGCGGTCTGGAAACACCATATATTTT
CDR3aa: CASSPPGGRSGNTIYF

v_gene: TRBV29-1
abundance: .
j_gene: TRBJ1-2
d_gene: TRBD1
CDR3nt: TGCAGCGTCCCCGCTGACAGGGATGGCGGCTACACCTTC
CDR3aa: CSVPADRDGGYTF

v_gene: TRBV5-6
abundance: .
j_gene: TRBJ2-7
d_gene: .
CDR3nt: TGTGCCAGCGGTGTTCGCGCTGCTCTCTACGAGCAGTACTTC
CDR3aa: CASGVRAALYEQYF

v_gene: TRBV4-2
abundance: .
j_gene: TRBJ2-7
d_gene: .
CDR3nt: TGTGCCAGCAGCCAAGCGGGGAATGACCCCGAGCAGTACTTC
CDR3aa: CASSQAGNDPEQYF

v_gene: TRBV18
abundance: .
j_gene: TRBJ2-3
d_gene: TRBD2
CDR3nt: TGTGCCAGCTCACCTACTAGCGGGGGGGCAGGAACAGATACGCAGTATTTT
CDR3aa: CASSPTSGGAGTDTQYF

v_gene: TRBV19
abundance: .
j_gene: TRBJ1-4
d_gene: TRBD1
CDR3nt: TGTGCCAGTAAAAGGATCACAGGGGAAAATGAAAAACTGTTTTTT
CDR3aa: CASKRITGENEKLFF

v_gene: TRBV11-2
abundance: .
j_gene: TRBJ2-7
d_gene: TRBD2
CDR3nt: TGTGCCAGCAGCTTAACTAGCGGGGCCGCCTACGAGCAGTACTTC
CDR3aa: CASSLTSGAAYEQYF

v_gene: TRBV18
abundance: .
j_gene: TRBJ2-3
d_gene: .
CDR3nt: TGTGCCAGCTCACCAAAGAACACAGATACGCAGTATTTT
CDR3aa: CASSPKNTDTQYF